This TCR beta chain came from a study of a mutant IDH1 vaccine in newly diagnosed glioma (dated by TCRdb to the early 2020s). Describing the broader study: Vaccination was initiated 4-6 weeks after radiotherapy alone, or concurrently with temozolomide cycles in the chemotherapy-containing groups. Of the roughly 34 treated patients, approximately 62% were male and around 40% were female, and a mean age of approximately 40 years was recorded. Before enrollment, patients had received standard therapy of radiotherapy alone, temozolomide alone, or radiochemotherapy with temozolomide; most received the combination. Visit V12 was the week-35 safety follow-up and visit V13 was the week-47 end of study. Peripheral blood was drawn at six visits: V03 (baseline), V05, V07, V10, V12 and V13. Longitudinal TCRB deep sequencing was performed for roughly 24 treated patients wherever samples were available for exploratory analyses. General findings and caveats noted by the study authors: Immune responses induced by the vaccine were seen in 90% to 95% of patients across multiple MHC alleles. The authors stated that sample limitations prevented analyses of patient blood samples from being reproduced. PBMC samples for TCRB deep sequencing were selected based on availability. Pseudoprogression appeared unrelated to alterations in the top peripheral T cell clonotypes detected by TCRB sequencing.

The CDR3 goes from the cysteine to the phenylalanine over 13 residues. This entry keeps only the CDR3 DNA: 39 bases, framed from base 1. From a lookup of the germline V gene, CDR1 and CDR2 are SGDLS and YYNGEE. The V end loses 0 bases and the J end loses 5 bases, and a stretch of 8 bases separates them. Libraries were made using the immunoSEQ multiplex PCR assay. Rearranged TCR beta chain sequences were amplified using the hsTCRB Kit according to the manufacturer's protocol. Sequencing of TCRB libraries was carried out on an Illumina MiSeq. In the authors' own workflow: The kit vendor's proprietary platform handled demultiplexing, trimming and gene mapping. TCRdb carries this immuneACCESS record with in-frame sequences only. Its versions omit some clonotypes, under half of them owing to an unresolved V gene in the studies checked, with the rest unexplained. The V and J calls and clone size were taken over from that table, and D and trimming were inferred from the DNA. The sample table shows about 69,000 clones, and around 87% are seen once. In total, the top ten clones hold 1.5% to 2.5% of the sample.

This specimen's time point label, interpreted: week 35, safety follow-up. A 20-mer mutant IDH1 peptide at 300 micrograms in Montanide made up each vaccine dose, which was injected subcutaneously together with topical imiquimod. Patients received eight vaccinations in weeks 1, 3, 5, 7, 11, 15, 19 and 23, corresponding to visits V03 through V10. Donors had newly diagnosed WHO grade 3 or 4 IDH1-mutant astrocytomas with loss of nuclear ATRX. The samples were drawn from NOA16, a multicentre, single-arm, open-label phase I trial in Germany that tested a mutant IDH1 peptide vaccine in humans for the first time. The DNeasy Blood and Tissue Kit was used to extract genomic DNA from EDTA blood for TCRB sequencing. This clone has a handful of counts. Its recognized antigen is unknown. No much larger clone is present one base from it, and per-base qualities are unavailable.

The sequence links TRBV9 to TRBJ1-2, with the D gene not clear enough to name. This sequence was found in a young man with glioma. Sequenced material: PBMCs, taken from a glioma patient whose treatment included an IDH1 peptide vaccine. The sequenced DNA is TGTGCCAGCAGCGTAGAAGAGAGATATGGCTACACCTTC. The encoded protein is CASSVEERYGYTF.